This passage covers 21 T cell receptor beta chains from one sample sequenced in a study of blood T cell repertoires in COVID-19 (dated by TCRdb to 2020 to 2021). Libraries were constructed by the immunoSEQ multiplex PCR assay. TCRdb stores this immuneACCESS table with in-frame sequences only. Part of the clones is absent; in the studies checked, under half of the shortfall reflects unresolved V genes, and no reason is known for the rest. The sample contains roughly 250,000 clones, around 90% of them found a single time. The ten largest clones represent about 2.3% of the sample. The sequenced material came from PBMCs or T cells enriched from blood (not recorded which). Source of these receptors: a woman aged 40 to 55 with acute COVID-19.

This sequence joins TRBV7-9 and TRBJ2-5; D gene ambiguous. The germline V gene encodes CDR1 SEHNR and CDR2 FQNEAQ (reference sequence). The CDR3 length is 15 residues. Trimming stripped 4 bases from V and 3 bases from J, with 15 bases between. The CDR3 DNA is TGTGCCAGCAGCTCCCCCTGGGCAGACAAAGAGACCCAGTACTTC. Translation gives CASSSPWADKETQYF.

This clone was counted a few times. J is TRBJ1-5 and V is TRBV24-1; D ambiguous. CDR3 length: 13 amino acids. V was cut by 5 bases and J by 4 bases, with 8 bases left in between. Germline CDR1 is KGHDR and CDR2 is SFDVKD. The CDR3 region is CATSVPGNQPQHF. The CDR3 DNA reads TGTGCCACCAGTGTTCCGGGTAATCAGCCCCAGCATTTT.

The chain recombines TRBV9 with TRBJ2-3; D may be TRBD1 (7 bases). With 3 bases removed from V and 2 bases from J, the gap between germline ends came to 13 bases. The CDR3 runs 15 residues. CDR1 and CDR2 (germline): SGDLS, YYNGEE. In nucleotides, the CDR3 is TGTGCCAGCAGCGACCCCAGGGGGGCCACAGATACGCAGTATTTT. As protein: CASSDPRGATDTQYF. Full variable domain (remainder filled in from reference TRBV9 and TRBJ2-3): DSGVTQTPKHLITATGQRVTLRCSPRSGDLSVYWYQQSLDQGLQFLIQYYNGEERAKGNILERFSAQQFPDLHSELNLSSLELGDSALYFCASSDPRGATDTQYFGPGTRLTVL.

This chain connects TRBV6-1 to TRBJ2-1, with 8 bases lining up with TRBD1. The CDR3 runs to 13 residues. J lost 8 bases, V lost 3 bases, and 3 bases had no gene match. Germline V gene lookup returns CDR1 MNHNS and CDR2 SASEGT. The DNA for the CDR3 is TGTGCCAGCAGTGACCAGGGGGCACATGAGCAGTTCTTC. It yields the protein CASSDQGAHEQFF.

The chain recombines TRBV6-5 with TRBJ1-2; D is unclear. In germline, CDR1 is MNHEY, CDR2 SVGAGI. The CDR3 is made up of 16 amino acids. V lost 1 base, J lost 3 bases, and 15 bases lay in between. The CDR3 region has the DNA TGTGCCAGCAGTTACTTTAGTCGGGGTCCGGACTATGGCTACACCTTC. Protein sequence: CASSYFSRGPDYGYTF.

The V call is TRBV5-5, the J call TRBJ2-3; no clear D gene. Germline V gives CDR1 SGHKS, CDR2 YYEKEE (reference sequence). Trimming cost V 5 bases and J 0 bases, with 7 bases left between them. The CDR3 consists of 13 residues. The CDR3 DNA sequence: TGTGCCAGCAGGACAACTAGCACAGATACGCAGTATTTT. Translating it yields CASRTTSTDTQYF.

DNA for the CDR3: TGTGCCAGCAGCCCCTACCACGAGCAGTACTTC. As protein: CASSPYHEQYF. The chain links TRBV7-9 to TRBJ2-7; D is ambiguous. In germline, CDR1 is SEHNR, CDR2 FQNEAQ (reference sequence). The V end lost 5 bases, the J end lost 5 bases, and 7 bases lay between the germline ends. The CDR3 consists of 11 residues. Variable domain in full (rest from reference TRBV7-9 and TRBJ2-7): DTGVSQNPRHKITKRGQNVTFRCDPISEHNRLYWYRQTLGQGPEFLTYFQNEAQLEKSRLLSDRFSAERPKGSFSTLEIQRTEQGDSAMYLCASSPYHEQYFGPGTRLTVT.

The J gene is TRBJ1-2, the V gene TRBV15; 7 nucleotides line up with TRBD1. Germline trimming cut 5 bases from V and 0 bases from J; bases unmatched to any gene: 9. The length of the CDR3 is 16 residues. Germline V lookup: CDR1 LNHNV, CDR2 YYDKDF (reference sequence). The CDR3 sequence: CATSGDSPEANYGYTF. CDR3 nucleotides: TGTGCCACCAGCGGGGACAGCCCAGAAGCTAACTATGGCTACACCTTC.

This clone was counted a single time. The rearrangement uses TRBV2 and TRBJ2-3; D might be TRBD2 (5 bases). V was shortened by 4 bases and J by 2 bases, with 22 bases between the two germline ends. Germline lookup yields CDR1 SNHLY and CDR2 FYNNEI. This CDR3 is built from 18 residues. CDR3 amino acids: CASSGLPPWSSYTDTQYF. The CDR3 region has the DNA TGTGCCAGCAGTGGGCTCCCCCCGTGGTCTAGCTACACAGATACGCAGTATTTT.

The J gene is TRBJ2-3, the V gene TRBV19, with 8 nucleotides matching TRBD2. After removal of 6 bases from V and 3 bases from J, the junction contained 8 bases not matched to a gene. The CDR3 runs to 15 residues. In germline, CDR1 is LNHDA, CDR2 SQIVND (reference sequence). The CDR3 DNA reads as TGTGCCAGTAGGGACGCCGGGACTAGTACAGATACGCAGTATTTT. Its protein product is CASRDAGTSTDTQYF. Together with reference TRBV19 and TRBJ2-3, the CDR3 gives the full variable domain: DGGITQSPKYLFRKEGQNVTLSCEQNLNHDAMYWYRQDPGQGLRLIYYSQIVNDFQKGDIAEGYSVSREKKESFPLTVTSAQKNPTAFYLCASRDAGTSTDTQYFGPGTRLTVL.

This CDR3 is CASSLLVTGELFF. The DNA for the CDR3 is TGTGCCAGCAGCCTACTGGTGACCGGGGAGCTGTTTTTT. The rearrangement joins TRBV7-9 to TRBJ2-2; D call uncertain. The CDR3 has 13 amino acids. Trimming shortened V by 5 bases and J by 5 bases, and 9 bases separated the two germline ends. CDR1 is SEHNR and CDR2 is FQNEAQ in the germline V gene (reference sequence).

DNA for the CDR3: TGCAGCGGGAACGGACAGGGAAACACTGAAGCTTTCTTT. Protein product: CSGNGQGNTEAFF. The chain employs TRBV29-1 and TRBJ1-1; TRBD1 agrees at 8 bases. CDR1 is SQVTM, CDR2 ANQGSEA, per germline. The CDR3 is 13 amino acids. Trimming took 7 bases from V and 2 from J; bases not matched to a gene: 6.

CDR3 region: CASSPRGGFPSYTF. The CDR3 coding sequence is TGTGCCAGCAGTCCCCGCGGGGGGTTTCCTAGCTACACCTTC. The chain links TRBV6-5 to TRBJ1-2; TRBD1 might be the D (5 bases). This CDR3 has 14 amino acids. Germline V gene sequence: CDR1 MNHEY, CDR2 SVGAGI. Trimming removed 5 bases from V and 9 bases from J, with 19 bases in between.

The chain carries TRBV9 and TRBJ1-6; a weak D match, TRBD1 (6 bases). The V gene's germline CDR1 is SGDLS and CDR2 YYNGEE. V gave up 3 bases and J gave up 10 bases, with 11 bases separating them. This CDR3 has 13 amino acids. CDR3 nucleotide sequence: TGTGCCAGCAGCGACAGGGTTGGCTCACCCCTCCACTTT. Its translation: CASSDRVGSPLHF.

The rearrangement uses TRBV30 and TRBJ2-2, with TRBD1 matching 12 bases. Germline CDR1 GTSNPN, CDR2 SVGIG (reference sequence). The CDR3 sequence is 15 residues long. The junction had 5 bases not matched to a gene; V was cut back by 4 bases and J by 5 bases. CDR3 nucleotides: TGTGCCTGGAAGGGGACAGGGGGCAGGACCGGGGAGCTGTTTTTT. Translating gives CAWKGTGGRTGELFF.

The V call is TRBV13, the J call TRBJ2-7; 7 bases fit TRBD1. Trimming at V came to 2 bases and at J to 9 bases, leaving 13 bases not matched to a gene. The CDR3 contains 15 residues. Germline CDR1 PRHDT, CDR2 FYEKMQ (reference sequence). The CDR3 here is CASSLTDRITTGQYF. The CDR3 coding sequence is TGTGCCAGCAGCTTAACGGACAGGATTACTACGGGGCAGTACTTC. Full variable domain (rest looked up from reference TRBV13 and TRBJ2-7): AAGVIQSPRHLIKEKRETATLKCYPIPRHDTVYWYQQGPGQDPQFLISFYEKMQSDKGSIPDRFSAQQFSDYHSELNMSSLELGDSALYFCASSLTDRITTGQYFGPGTRLTVT.

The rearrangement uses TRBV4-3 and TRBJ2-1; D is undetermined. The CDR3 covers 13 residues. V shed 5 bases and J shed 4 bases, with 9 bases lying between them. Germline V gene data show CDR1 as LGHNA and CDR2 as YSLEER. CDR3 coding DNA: TGCGCCAGCAGCGAAGGCAGTTACAATGAGCAGTTCTTC. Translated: CASSEGSYNEQFF.

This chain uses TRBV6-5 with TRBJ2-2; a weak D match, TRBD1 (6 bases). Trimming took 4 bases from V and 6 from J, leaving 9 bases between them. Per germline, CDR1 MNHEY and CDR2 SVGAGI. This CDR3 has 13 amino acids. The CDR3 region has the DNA TGTGCCAGCAGTTTCAGGGGAGCCGGGGAGCTGTTTTTT. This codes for CASSFRGAGELFF.

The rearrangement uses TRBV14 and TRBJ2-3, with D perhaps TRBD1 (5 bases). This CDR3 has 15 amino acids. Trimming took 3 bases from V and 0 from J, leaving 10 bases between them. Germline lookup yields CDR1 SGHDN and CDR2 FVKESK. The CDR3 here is CASSQVTGSTDTQYF. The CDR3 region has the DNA TGTGCCAGCAGCCAGGTTACAGGTAGCACAGATACGCAGTATTTT.

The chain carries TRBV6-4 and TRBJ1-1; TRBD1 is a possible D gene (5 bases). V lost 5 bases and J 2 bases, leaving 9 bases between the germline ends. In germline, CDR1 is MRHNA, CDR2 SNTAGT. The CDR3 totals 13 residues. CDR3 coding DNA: TGTGCCAGCAGTCTACAGGTAAACACTGAAGCTTTCTTT. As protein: CASSLQVNTEAFF.

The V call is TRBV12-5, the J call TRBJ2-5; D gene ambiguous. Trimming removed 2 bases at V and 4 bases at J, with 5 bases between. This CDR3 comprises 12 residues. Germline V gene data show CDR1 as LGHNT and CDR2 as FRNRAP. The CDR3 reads CASGLLRETQYF. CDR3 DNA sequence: TGTGCTAGTGGTTTGCTCAGAGAGACCCAGTACTTC.